Sequencing of this TCR beta chain was carried out in a study of cytomegalovirus exposure and HLA in healthy donors (TCRdb year 2017). About the investigation overall: An earlier analysis of 587 of the donors reported 276 Gb of sequence data and 90 million to 120 million unique TCR beta sequences obtained from around 190 million T cells. Roughly 300 gigabases of sequencing data and around 85 million unique TCR sequences made up an early release that covered roughly 670 HLA-typed donors. Of the roughly 400 genotyped donors, 75% to 85% were placed in the genetic ancestry cluster associated with self-reported Caucasian donors. The study was designed to test whether signatures of past pathogen exposure could be identified by cataloging public T cell receptors. Using immunosequencing, the study profiled T cell repertoires from fewer than 850 subjects and related those repertoires to cytomegalovirus serostatus. In addition to the first cohort of 666 subjects, a separate validation cohort of some 120 different subjects was used. The study combined high-throughput TCR immunosequencing, statistical association of individual TCRs with disease status, and machine learning to predict cytomegalovirus infection status. In a later analysis, previously published TCR beta repertoires from about 670 donors were re-analyzed and high-resolution HLA genotyping was added so that TCR occurrence patterns could be studied. In the later analysis, no new phenotypic data were used to find candidate immune exposures; instead, reliance was placed on TCR beta sequences and their occurrence across donors. To decide whether each TCR beta V gene segment behaved as functional or pseudogenic, an earlier analysis of 587 of the donors relied on high-throughput TCR beta sequencing. Alongside the repertoire data, information on donor age, sex, ethnicity and CMV serostatus was compiled. In a later genetic analysis, genome-wide SNP genotypes for 398 of the 666 donors were used, and that subset was treated as a discovery cohort. Every discovery cohort repertoire had been produced on one sequencing platform. Both class I and class II loci were covered by HLA typing, at four-digit resolution. Typing coverage differed by locus: A, B, C, DRB1 and DQB1 were typed in roughly 620-640 donors, DQA1 in 522, DPA1 in 606, and DPB1 in roughly 450. Four or five DR-DQ haplotypes were treated as single units for association and clustering because of strong linkage in the cohort. Across 398 genotyped donors of the cohort, an average of about 200,000 unique TCR beta nucleotide sequences per donor were sequenced, and roughly 20% of those sequences were non-productive.

Turning to this clone: There is no known antigen for this receptor. No qualities accompany the bases; no much larger clone lies one base away.

The CDR1 and CDR2 encoded by the germline V gene are SGHVS and FNYEAQ. V loses 9 bases of germline sequence and J loses 4 bases, and the interval between the two ends is 12 bases. From cysteine to phenylalanine, the CDR3 is 13 amino acids long. The entry retains the CDR3 DNA only, 39 bases that are in frame from base 1. Library generation was performed with the immunoSEQ multiplex PCR assay. The multiplex PCR relied on a mix of 60 forward primers for TCR Vbeta segments and 13 reverse primers for TCR Jbeta segments. The CDR3 region of rearranged TCR beta genes was amplified from genomic DNA by a multiplex PCR assay. On the Illumina HiSeq System, the amplified TCR beta libraries were sequenced as 87-base-pair reads. As for the authors' bioinformatics: Across the 700 or so repertoires, a later analysis counted around 80 million unique TCR beta chains, approximately 10 million of which were shared by at least two donors. A nearest-neighbor algorithm error-corrected the raw reads and collapsed the reads into unique sequences, merging closely related sequences to remove PCR and sequencing errors. V, D and J gene segments were assigned by aligning CDR3 sequences to IMGT reference sequences. For a sequence to be retained, a match of at least six nucleotides was required to both a V gene segment and a J gene segment. A rearrangement counted as productive if the CDR3 had no stop codons and remained in frame with V and J, and every other rearrangement counted as non-productive. CDR3 was defined according to IMGT convention as the region running from the second conserved V-encoded cysteine to the conserved J-encoded phenylalanine. The earlier analysis of about 570 of the donors excluded any sequence lacking an unambiguous match to a single V gene segment. An earlier analysis of several hundred of the donors called V segments functional above 56.7% productive rearrangements and segregating when the between-donor standard deviation exceeded 5%. To diagnose cytomegalovirus status from the catalog of TCR beta chain sequences, a statistical classification framework was built. In a later analysis, TCR nucleotide sequences were compared against IMGT/GENE-DB human TR gene sequences so that V and J genes could be assigned. In a later analysis, CDR3 sequences and most-parsimonious VDJ recombination scenarios were assigned using the TCRdist pipeline. In a later analysis, each TCR beta chain was defined by its CDR3 amino acid sequence together with its V-gene family, and reads lacking a unique V-gene family were excluded. A later analysis removed 450 to 600 highly shared, low-generation-probability nucleotide sequences to deal with suspected cross-contamination and a sequencing artifact. In a later analysis, a clonal expansion index for each public chain was calculated from normalized within-repertoire ranks of inferred template counts. Generation probabilities in a later analysis came from a VDJ recombination model fitted to out-of-frame rearrangements, and those results were checked against IGoR. A later analysis scored TCR-TCR, TCR-HLA and TCR-CMV co-occurrence with hypergeometric tests, applying a repertoire-size bias correction to TCR pairs. In a later analysis, false discovery rates were estimated by permuting HLA or CMV assignments 20 times. In a later analysis, co-occurring TCRs were grouped using DBSCAN, and TCRdist sequence similarity was added for clustering within HLA-allele-positive subsets. For co-occurrence clustering, repertoires with fewer than 30,000 or more than 120,000 public chains were excluded, along with 5 or 6 repertoires with anomalous nucleotide sharing. Here the immuneACCESS table is served through TCRdb, limited to in-frame sequences with V and J called. Missing clones are a known gap in these copies; in checked studies unresolved V genes cover under half, and the rest lacks a known reason. V, J and clone size are taken as reported in that table, and D and trimming were inferred from the DNA itself. This sample gives about 140,000 clones in total; roughly 79% of them show up just once. The biggest ten clones account for around 9.7% of the sample.

The cohort was made up of hundreds of healthy bone marrow donors. At the time of sampling, all cohort members were nominally healthy, though unrecorded immune exposures were likely present. The donor was CMV seropositive and was included in the group of 250 to 300 seropositive cohort members. A peripheral blood sample was provided by each donor, and peripheral blood mononuclear cells were used for TCR beta sequencing. The Qiagen DNeasy Blood Extraction Kit was used to extract genomic DNA from the blood cell samples. Findings and caveats that apply to the study as a whole: The study listed approximately 150 TCR beta chains as associated with cytomegalovirus. A further reported finding was that TCR beta sequences accurately predicted the HLA-A and HLA-B alleles for most subjects in the first cohort. The only immune exposure information available for the cohort was CMV serostatus. A group of highly shared sequence variants was considered likely to be a technical artifact of the sequencing pipeline. In a later analysis, HLA-associated TCR beta chains were found to be more clonally expanded and to have lower generation probabilities than equally common non-associated chains. The 87-base-pair reads could not distinguish some IMGT-functional V segments, including TRBV6-2 and TRBV6-3, so those segments were excluded. Correlated functional status among segregating V segments might be attributable to linkage disequilibrium, but an unknown experimental factor could not be ruled out. According to a later analysis, parvovirus B19, influenza, CMV and Epstein-Barr virus appeared linked to several top co-occurrence clusters. When HLA alleles, especially DR and DQ, strongly co-occurred, attributing TCR associations to individual alleles was difficult. This cohort had only TCR beta chains sequenced, and the lack of alpha or paired-chain data limited which features could be detected. Because HLA typing was unavailable for some donors at each locus, only the typed subset was used in association tests. A later analysis found that most CMV-associated TCR beta chains appeared HLA-restricted, with HLA associations seemingly driven largely by CMV exposure. The classifier was reported to diagnose cytomegalovirus status with high specificity and sensitivity in both the original and validation cohorts. In a later genetic analysis, fewer N-insertions in productive TCRs were reported among donors in an Asian-associated ancestry cluster than the roughly 710-donor mean. Sequencing depth was assumed to be roughly uniform across donors in the presence/absence analyses, though that assumption may not hold. In an earlier analysis of about 550 of the donors, most TCR beta V segments were observed in productive rearrangements about 87% or about 30% of the time, broadly matching IMGT annotations. A later analysis found that TCR association rates varied across HLA loci, with DRB1 alleles showing the most associated TCRs and HLA-C alleles the fewest. A later analysis associated 15,000 to 20,000 TCR beta sequences with specific HLA alleles at a false discovery rate of 0.05. The earlier analysis of nearly 600 of the donors excluded about 16 rarely observed V segments, including chromosome 9 orphons, because counts were too low. Across donors, most TCR sequences were observed very rarely, whereas some public TCRs were present in many individuals. A few of the identified cytomegalovirus-associated TCR beta chains were confirmed in vitro to be specific for cytomegalovirus antigens. According to the authors, the approach could potentially be generalized to other disease states and immunological phenotypes. An association between a missense DCLRE1C variant and V-gene and J-gene trimming of TCR beta chains was found in a later genetic analysis and replicated in an independent cohort.

The rearranged chain carries TRBV7-6 and TRBJ2-2; TRBD2 is perhaps the D gene, given 5 matching bases. This TCR was recovered from an older woman in good health and CMV-seropositive. Sequenced material: PBMCs. The DNA sequence reads TGTGCCAGTACCCCTAGCCTCACCGGGGAGCTGTTTTTT. Its translation is CASTPSLTGELFF.